One sample yielded the 28 T cell receptor beta chains listed below, sequenced in a study of T cells in Graves' hyperthyroidism and ophthalmopathy. The source material, RNA transcripts, was used to amplify TCR beta CDR3 regions. HTBI primers drove first-round RT-PCR of the TCR CDR3. TCRdb passed the multiplex PCR reads through MiXCR, listing each CDR3 protein once. The sample includes some 740,000 distinct CDR3 sequences, approximately 15% of them seen just once. The sample consisted of blood. These receptor sequences come from a woman between 18 and 29 years old with Graves' hyperthyroidism.

This clonotype showed up many times. The rearrangement joins TRBV12-3 or TRBV12-4 to TRBJ2-3; D is possibly TRBD2 (5 bases). V gave up 0 bases and J gave up 4 bases, with 11 bases separating them. The length of the CDR3 is 15 residues. The CDR3 protein is CASSLARVAADTQYF. The CDR3, as DNA: TGTGCCAGCAGTTTAGCGCGGGTAGCCGCAGATACGCAGTATTTT.

This chain joins TRBV20-1 and TRBJ1-5; TRBD1 agrees at 7 bases. V lost 2 bases and J lost 0; bases outside the gene matches: 4. There are 15 residues in the CDR3. CDR1 DFQATT and CDR2 SNEGSKA come from the germline V gene (reference sequence). The CDR3 reads CSARLDRISNQPQHF. The CDR3 DNA reads as TGCAGTGCTAGACTGGACAGGATTAGCAATCAGCCCCAGCATTTT.

The chain combines TRBV5-5 with TRBJ1-2; D is uncertain. The V and J ends lost 1 base and 8 bases respectively, with 9 bases between them. The CDR3 covers 12 residues. The germline V gene has CDR1 SGHKS and CDR2 YYEKEE (reference sequence). The CDR3 nucleotides are TGTGCCAGCAGCTTGTATGGGGTCGGCTACACCTTC. Translation: CASSLYGVGYTF.

This clonotype was counted only a few times. This chain uses TRBV19 with TRBJ2-1; 7 nucleotides align to TRBD2. The CDR3 spans 15 residues. The germline CDR1 and CDR2 sequences are LNHDA and SQIVND (reference sequence). With V trimmed by 5 bases and J by 5 bases, 9 bases remained unmatched. In nucleotides, the CDR3 is TGTGCCAGTAGTGTCGGAGCGGGATGGAACAATGAGCAGTTCTTC. It is translated as CASSVGAGWNNEQFF.

The chain carries TRBV20-1 and TRBJ1-1; D is unresolved. This CDR3 is 14 amino acids long. Trimming took off 3 bases at V and 4 bases at J, with 15 bases between the two ends. CDR1 is DFQATT, CDR2 SNEGSKA, per germline (reference sequence). The CDR3 DNA sequence: TGCAGTGCTAGCGAGGGTGATAGGTTCACTGAAGCTTTCTTT. Protein product: CSASEGDRFTEAFF.

The rearrangement joins TRBV4-3 to TRBJ2-4; D not certain. Trimming left V 1 base short and J 0 bases short, with 16 bases between. This CDR3 region has 18 residues. In germline, CDR1 is LGHNA, CDR2 YSLEER. This chain's CDR3 is CASSQARTEFLAKNIQYF. The CDR3, as DNA: TGCGCCAGCAGCCAAGCGAGGACCGAATTCCTAGCCAAAAACATTCAGTACTTC.

This clonotype was observed a few times. This chain links TRBV24-1 with TRBJ1-2; D is perhaps TRBD1 (6 bases). In germline, CDR1 is KGHDR, CDR2 SFDVKD. This CDR3 is 14 amino acids long. Trimming shortened V by 3 bases and J by 10 bases, and 17 bases separated the two germline ends. Here the CDR3 DNA reads TGTGCCACCAGTGATGCACGGGACAAGGATGACTACACCTTC. Encoded protein: CATSDARDKDDYTF.

This clonotype was observed a handful of times. The chain employs TRBV7-2 and TRBJ2-5, with D unresolved. Trimming left V 1 base short and J 3 bases short, with 6 bases between. Germline V lookup: CDR1 SGHTA, CDR2 FQGNSA. This CDR3 has 13 amino acids. The CDR3, as DNA: TGTGCCAGCAGCTTAGTGAAGGAAGAGACCCAGTACTTC. This gives the protein CASSLVKEETQYF.

The table lists this clonotype with many counts. The chain carries TRBV28 and TRBJ2-7, with D perhaps TRBD2 (6 bases). V was clipped by 4 bases and J by 2 bases, with 18 bases between them. The CDR3 length is 16 residues. Germline CDR1 MDHEN, CDR2 SYDVKM. In DNA, the CDR3 is TGTGCCAGCAGTTCTGGAACCGGGACTCCCCCCTACGAGCAGTACTTC. The encoded protein is CASSSGTGTPPYEQYF.

This clonotype came up many times. The rearrangement uses TRBV6-5 and TRBJ1-5, with TRBD1 matching 10 bases. The ends lost 0 bases at V and 7 bases at J; junction bases unmatched: 3. The CDR3 is made up of 15 amino acids. The V gene's germline CDR1 is MNHEY and CDR2 SVGAGI. As DNA, the CDR3 is TGTGCCAGCAGTTACTCGGGGGACAGGGGACAGCCCCAGCATTTT. Protein sequence: CASSYSGDRGQPQHF.

This clonotype was recorded many times. The V gene is TRBV29-1, the J gene TRBJ2-7; 10 bases are a match to TRBD2. The germline gives CDR1 SQVTM, CDR2 ANQGSEA. Trimming at V came to 2 bases and at J to 5 bases, leaving 3 bases not matched to a gene. The CDR3 extends over 13 amino acids. This CDR3 reads CSVEPLAGNEQYF. The CDR3 region has the DNA TGCAGCGTTGAACCACTAGCGGGGAACGAGCAGTACTTC.

CDR3: CASSADVATNEKLFF. CDR3 sequence (DNA): TGTGCCAGCAGCGCGGACGTGGCAACTAATGAAAAACTGTTTTTT. The chain combines TRBV9 with TRBJ1-4; D is unclear. CDR3 length: 15 residues. Per germline, CDR1 SGDLS and CDR2 YYNGEE. V shed 3 bases and J shed 0 bases, with 9 bases lying between them.

This clonotype appeared once. This sequence joins TRBV5-6 and TRBJ2-6; no firm D call. This CDR3 region has 16 residues. The germline V gene encodes CDR1 SGHDT and CDR2 YYEEEE. The germline V and J ends were trimmed by 1 base and 0 bases, with 8 bases remaining between them. CDR3 sequence (DNA): TGTGCCAGCAGCTTGAAAAGGACCTCTGGGGCCAACGTCCTGACTTTC. It specifies CASSLKRTSGANVLTF. The full variable domain, its missing parts supplied by reference TRBV5-6 and TRBJ2-6, is DAGVTQSPTHLIKTRGQQVTLRCSPKSGHDTVSWYQQALGQGPQFIFQYYEEEERQRGNFPDRFSGHQFPNYSSELNVNALLLGDSALYLCASSLKRTSGANVLTFGAGSRLTVL.

This clonotype has ten or more counts. The CDR3 loop reads CSLAGTERITGLREGQYF. CDR3 nucleotides: TGCAGCTTGGCGGGGACAGAAAGAATCACTGGATTACGTGAGGGGCAGTACTTC. The chain recombines TRBV29-1 with TRBJ2-7, with a tentative D call TRBD1 (7 bases). The CDR3 spans 18 residues. Trimming removed 8 bases at V and 9 bases at J, with 38 bases between. The V gene's germline CDR1 is SQVTM and CDR2 ANQGSEA.

The chain uses TRBV7-2 and TRBJ2-5; a weak D match, TRBD2 (5 bases). CDR3 length equals 12 residues. Per the germline V gene, CDR1 is SGHTA and CDR2 is FQGNSA. The germline V and J ends were trimmed by 2 bases and 7 bases, with 8 bases remaining between them. Here the CDR3 DNA reads TGTGCCAGCAGCTTACTAGCAGGGACCCAGTACTTC. Its translation is CASSLLAGTQYF. Supplemented by reference TRBV7-2 and TRBJ2-5, the full variable domain reads GAGVSQSPSNKVTEKGKDVELRCDPISGHTALYWYRQSLGQGLEFLIYFQGNSAPDKSGLPSDRFSAERTGGSVSTLTIQRTQQEDSAVYLCASSLLAGTQYFGPGTRLLVL.

The chain combines TRBV24-1 with TRBJ1-1; no clear D. The germline gives CDR1 KGHDR, CDR2 SFDVKD. The V gene lost 2 bases and the J gene lost 2 bases, with 8 bases spanning the gap. The CDR3 runs to 14 residues. The CDR3 sequence: CATSDSEDNTEAFF. In nucleotides, the CDR3 is TGTGCCACCAGTGATTCTGAAGACAACACTGAAGCTTTCTTT.

This clonotype was seen at least ten times. The V gene is TRBV20-1, the J gene TRBJ1-1; D gene uncertain. Per the germline V gene, CDR1 is DFQATT and CDR2 is SNEGSKA (reference sequence). This CDR3 contains 14 residues. V lost 5 bases and J lost 5, with 18 bases in between. The CDR3 region has the DNA TGCAGTGCTGAGAGGGAGAGTGTAAGGACTGAAGCTTTCTTT. Its protein product is CSAERESVRTEAFF.

This clonotype showed up many times. V gene TRBV18 combines with J gene TRBJ1-5; D gene uncertain. CDR3 size: 16 residues. CDR1 is KGHSH, CDR2 LQKENI, per germline. V dropped 3 bases and J dropped 2 bases, with 14 bases sitting between them. The CDR3 DNA reads as TGTGCCAGCTCACCTCAGCCAACCCGGGGCAATCAGCCCCAGCATTTT. It codes for CASSPQPTRGNQPQHF.

This chain connects TRBV19 to TRBJ2-3, with D possibly TRBD2 on 6 matching bases. Germline CDR1 and CDR2: LNHDA and SQIVND (reference sequence). The CDR3 contains 12 residues. V lost 5 bases to trimming and J lost 8 bases, with 11 bases between them. CDR3 region: CASSPWRGTQYF. CDR3 in DNA: TGTGCCAGTAGTCCTTGGAGGGGTACGCAGTATTTT. The full variable domain, completed using reference TRBV19 and TRBJ2-3, is DGGITQSPKYLFRKEGQNVTLSCEQNLNHDAMYWYRQDPGQGLRLIYYSQIVNDFQKGDIAEGYSVSREKKESFPLTVTSAQKNPTAFYLCASSPWRGTQYFGPGTRLTVL.

This clonotype was observed many times. The J gene is TRBJ1-5, the V gene TRBV4-2; possible D gene TRBD1, 5 bases. Germline CDR1 LGHNA, CDR2 YNFKEQ. The CDR3 sequence is 14 residues long. V lost 4 bases and J lost 6, with 13 bases in between. The CDR3 nucleotides are TGTGCCAGCAGCCCAAGACAGATACCTCAGCCCCAGCATTTT. Protein sequence: CASSPRQIPQPQHF.

The rearrangement joins TRBV10-3 to TRBJ1-1, with D perhaps TRBD1 (5 bases). Germline V gene sequence: CDR1 ENHRY, CDR2 SYGVKD. CDR3 length equals 12 residues. Trimming left V 1 base short and J 5 bases short, with 5 bases between. CDR3 in amino acids: CAISEWGTEAFF. CDR3 sequence (DNA): TGTGCCATCAGTGAGTGGGGGACTGAAGCTTTCTTT.

This clonotype was recorded at least ten times. The gene calls are TRBV6-1 and TRBJ2-2, with 7 bases lining up with TRBD1. V was clipped by 5 bases and J by 6 bases; unmatched bases: 6. CDR1 is MNHNS and CDR2 is SASEGT in the germline V gene. This CDR3 has 14 residues. The CDR3 sequence: CASSRQGGAGELFF. The CDR3 DNA reads TGTGCCAGCAGTCGACAGGGTGGGGCCGGGGAGCTGTTTTTT.

This clonotype was counted at least ten times. The chain links TRBV27 to TRBJ1-2, with 7 bases aligning to TRBD1. V gave up 5 bases and J gave up 2 bases; unmatched junction bases: 5. The CDR3 contains 14 residues. CDR1 is MNHEY and CDR2 is SMNVEV in the germline V gene (reference sequence). The CDR3 loop is CASSASTGNYGYTF. In nucleotides, the CDR3 is TGTGCCAGCAGTGCCTCGACAGGGAACTATGGCTACACCTTC.

This clonotype has ten or more counts. The rearrangement links TRBV27 to TRBJ1-6; 9 positions match TRBD1. CDR1 and CDR2 from the germline V gene are MNHEY and SMNVEV (reference sequence). After removal of 6 bases from V and 9 bases from J, the junction contained 6 bases not matched to a gene. The CDR3 totals 14 residues. CDR3 sequence reads: CASRGQGFISPLHF. The CDR3 nucleotides read TGTGCCAGCAGGGGACAGGGTTTTATTTCACCCCTCCACTTT.

This clonotype was detected many times. This chain uses TRBV3-1 with TRBJ1-6; D is unresolved. CDR3 length equals 13 residues. Germline assignment: CDR1 LGHDT and CDR2 YNNKEL (reference sequence). V lost 3 bases and J 7 bases, leaving 7 bases between the germline ends. CDR3 in amino acids: CASSQELNSPLHF. In DNA, the CDR3 is TGTGCCAGCAGCCAGGAGCTGAATTCACCCCTCCACTTT.

This clonotype was recorded many times. The chain joins TRBV20-1 to TRBJ1-2; D unclear. Germline-derived CDR1 and CDR2 are DFQATT and SNEGSKA (reference sequence). CDR3 length: 12 residues. V shed 5 bases and J shed 4 bases, with 11 bases lying between them. This CDR3 is CSAPQTAYGYTF. In DNA form, the CDR3 reads TGCAGTGCTCCACAGACGGCCTATGGCTACACCTTC.

Ten or more counts support this clonotype. The chain couples TRBV30 to TRBJ2-2; D is ambiguous. The CDR3 sequence is 13 residues long. V lost 5 bases to trimming and J lost 0 bases, with 7 bases between them. Germline V gene lookup returns CDR1 GTSNPN and CDR2 SVGIG (reference sequence). CDR3 in DNA: TGTGCCTGGTACACTGCGAACACCGGGGAGCTGTTTTTT. Amino acid sequence: CAWYTANTGELFF.

This clonotype was seen repeatedly, ten times or more. The chain combines TRBV12-3 or TRBV12-4 with TRBJ1-5; 10 nucleotides align to TRBD1. The CDR3 is 15 amino acids. With 1 base clipped from V and 9 bases from J, the junction kept 6 bases outside the gene matches. Written as DNA, the CDR3 is TGTGCCAGCAGTTTAGGTCGACAGGGGGCTTGGCCCCAGCATTTT. It yields the protein CASSLGRQGAWPQHF.